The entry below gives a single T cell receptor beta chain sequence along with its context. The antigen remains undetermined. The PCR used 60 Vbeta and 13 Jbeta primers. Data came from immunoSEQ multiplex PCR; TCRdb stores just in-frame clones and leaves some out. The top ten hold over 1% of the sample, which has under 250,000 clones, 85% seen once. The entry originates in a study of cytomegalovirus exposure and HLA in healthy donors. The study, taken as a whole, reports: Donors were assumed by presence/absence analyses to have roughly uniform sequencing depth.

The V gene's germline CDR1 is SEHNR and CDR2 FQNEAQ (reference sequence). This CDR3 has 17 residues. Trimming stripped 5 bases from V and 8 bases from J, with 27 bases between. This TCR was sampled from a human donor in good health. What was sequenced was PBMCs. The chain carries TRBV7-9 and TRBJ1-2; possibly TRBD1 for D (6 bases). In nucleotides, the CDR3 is TGTGCCAGCAGCCCCAGCAGGTCGACAGGAATTAATCGCGGCTACACCTTC. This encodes CASSPSRSTGINRGYTF.